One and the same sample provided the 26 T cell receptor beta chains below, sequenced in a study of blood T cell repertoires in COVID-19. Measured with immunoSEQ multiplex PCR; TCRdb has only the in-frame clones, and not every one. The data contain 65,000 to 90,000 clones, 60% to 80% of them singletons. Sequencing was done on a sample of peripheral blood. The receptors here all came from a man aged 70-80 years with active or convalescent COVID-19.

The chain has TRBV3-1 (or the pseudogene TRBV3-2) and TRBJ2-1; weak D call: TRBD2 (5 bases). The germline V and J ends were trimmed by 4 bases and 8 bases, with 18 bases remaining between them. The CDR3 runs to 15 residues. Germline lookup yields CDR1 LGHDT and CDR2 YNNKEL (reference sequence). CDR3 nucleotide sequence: TGTGCCAGCAGCCCTGGACTTTTCCCCAACGATGAGCAGTTCTTC. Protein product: CASSPGLFPNDEQFF.

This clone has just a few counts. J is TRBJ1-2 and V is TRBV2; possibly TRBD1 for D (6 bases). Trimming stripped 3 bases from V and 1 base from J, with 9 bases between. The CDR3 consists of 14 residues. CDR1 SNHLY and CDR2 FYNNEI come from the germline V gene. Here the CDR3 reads CASSDPGVNYGYTF. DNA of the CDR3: TGTGCCAGCAGTGACCCAGGGGTTAACTATGGCTACACCTTC.

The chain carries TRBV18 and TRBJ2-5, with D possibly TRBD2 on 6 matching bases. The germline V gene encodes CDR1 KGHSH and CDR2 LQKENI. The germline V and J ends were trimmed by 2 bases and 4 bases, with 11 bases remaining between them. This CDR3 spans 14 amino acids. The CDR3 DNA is TGTGCCAGCTCACCATCGCGGGGCCCAGAGACCCAGTACTTC. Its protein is CASSPSRGPETQYF.

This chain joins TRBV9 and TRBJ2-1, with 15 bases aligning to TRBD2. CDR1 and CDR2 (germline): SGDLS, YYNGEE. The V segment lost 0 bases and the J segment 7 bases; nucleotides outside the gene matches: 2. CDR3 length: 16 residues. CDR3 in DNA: TGTGCCAGCAGCGTAGTAGGACTAGCGGGGGGGAATGAGCAGTTCTTC. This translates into CASSVVGLAGGNEQFF.

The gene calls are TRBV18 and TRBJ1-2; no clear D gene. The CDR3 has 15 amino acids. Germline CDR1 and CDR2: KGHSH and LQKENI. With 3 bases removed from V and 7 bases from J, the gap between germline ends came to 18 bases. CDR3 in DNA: TGTGCCAGCTCACCGCAATACTCAGACGAGGGTGGCTACACCTTC. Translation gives CASSPQYSDEGGYTF.

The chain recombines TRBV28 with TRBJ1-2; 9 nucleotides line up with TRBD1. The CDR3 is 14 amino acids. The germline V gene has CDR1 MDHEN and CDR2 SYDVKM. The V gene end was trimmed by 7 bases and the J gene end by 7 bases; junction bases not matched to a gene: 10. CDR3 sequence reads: CASTRQGVSLGYTF. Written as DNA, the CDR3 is TGTGCCAGCACCCGACAGGGGGTGAGCCTTGGCTACACCTTC.

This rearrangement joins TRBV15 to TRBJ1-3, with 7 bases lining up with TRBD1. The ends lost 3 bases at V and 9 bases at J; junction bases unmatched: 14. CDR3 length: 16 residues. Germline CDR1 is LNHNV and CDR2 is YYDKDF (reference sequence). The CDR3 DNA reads TGTGCCACCAGCAGGTCTCAGGGGGGCGGAGGTGGCACCATATATTTT. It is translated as CATSRSQGGGGGTIYF.

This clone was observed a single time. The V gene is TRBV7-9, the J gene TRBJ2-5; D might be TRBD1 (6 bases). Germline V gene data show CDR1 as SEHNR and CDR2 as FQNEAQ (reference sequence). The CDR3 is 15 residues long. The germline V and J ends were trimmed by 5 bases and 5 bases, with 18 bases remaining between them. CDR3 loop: CASSHTDRKSETQYF. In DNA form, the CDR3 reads TGTGCCAGCAGCCATACGGACAGAAAGTCGGAGACCCAGTACTTC.

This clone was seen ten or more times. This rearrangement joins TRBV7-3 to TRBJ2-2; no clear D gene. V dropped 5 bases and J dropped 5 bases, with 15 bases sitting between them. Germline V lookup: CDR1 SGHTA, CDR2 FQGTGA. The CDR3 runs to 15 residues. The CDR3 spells CASSPANELTGELFF. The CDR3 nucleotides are TGTGCCAGCAGCCCCGCAAACGAGCTGACCGGGGAGCTGTTTTTT.

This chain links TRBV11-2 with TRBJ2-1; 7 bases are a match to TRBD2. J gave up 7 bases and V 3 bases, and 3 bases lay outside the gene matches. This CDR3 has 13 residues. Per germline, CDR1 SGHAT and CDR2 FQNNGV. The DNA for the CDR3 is TGTGCCAGCAGCTTGGGACTAATAAATGAGCAGTTCTTC. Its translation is CASSLGLINEQFF.

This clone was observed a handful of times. CDR3 sequence reads: CASNQGASYEQYF. CDR3 DNA sequence: TGTGCCAGCAACCAGGGGGCCTCCTACGAGCAGTACTTC. The chain uses TRBV28 and TRBJ2-7, with 8 bases lining up with TRBD1. CDR1 MDHEN and CDR2 SYDVKM come from the germline V gene. The CDR3 extends over 13 amino acids. With 7 bases clipped from V and 0 bases from J, the junction kept 2 bases outside the gene matches.

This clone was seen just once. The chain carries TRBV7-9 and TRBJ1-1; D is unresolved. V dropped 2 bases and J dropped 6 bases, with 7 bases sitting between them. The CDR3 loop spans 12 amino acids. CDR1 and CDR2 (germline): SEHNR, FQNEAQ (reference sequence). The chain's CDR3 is CASSLFGAEAFF. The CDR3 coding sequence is TGTGCCAGCAGCTTATTCGGGGCTGAAGCTTTCTTT.

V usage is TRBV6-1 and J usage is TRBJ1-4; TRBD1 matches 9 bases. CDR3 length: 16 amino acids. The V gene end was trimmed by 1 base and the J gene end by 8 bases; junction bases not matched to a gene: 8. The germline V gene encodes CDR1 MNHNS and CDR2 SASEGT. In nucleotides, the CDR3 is TGTGCCAGCAGTGAAGGTGCCTACAGGGGGCGGGAAAAACTGTTTTTT. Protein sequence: CASSEGAYRGREKLFF.

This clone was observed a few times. CDR3 sequence reads: CASSNIGLANYEQYF. CDR3 coding DNA: TGTGCCAGCAGCAACATTGGCCTAGCGAACTACGAGCAGTACTTC. This chain links TRBV21-1 with TRBJ2-7; the DNA was not compared with TRBD2, the D call given in the table. TRBV21-1 is reported as a pseudogene. The CDR3 runs 15 residues.

In DNA form, the CDR3 reads TGTGCCAGCAGCCCTCGGGACAGAGCCCTCCACTTT. Amino acid sequence: CASSPRDRALHF. V usage is TRBV7-9 and J usage is TRBJ1-6; TRBD1 aligns across 7 bases. Germline lookup yields CDR1 SEHNR and CDR2 FQNEAQ (reference sequence). CDR3 size: 12 residues. The V gene end was trimmed by 5 bases and the J gene end by 14 bases; junction bases not matched to a gene: 6.

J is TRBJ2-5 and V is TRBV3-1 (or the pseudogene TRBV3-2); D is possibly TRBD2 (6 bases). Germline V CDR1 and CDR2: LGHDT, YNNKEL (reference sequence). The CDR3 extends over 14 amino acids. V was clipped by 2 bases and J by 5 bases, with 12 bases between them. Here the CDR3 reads CASSQSPSGETQYF. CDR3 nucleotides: TGTGCCAGCAGCCAAAGCCCAAGCGGGGAGACCCAGTACTTC.

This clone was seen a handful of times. For the CDR3, the DNA is TGTGCCACCAGGGGGACAGGGGAAAAACTGTTTTTT. Encoded protein: CATRGTGEKLFF. V and J are TRBV19 and TRBJ1-4; 9 nucleotides align to TRBD1. The CDR3 extends over 12 amino acids. Germline CDR1 LNHDA, CDR2 SQIVND (reference sequence). V trimming: 10 bases; J trimming: 8 bases; junction bases outside the gene matches: 5.

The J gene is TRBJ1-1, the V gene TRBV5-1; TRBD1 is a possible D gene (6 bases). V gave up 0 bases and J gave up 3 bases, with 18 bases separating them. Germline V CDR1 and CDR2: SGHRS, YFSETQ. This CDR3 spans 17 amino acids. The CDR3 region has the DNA TGCGCCAGCAGCTTGGGACAGGTCTTAAAACGGGACACTGAAGCTTTCTTT. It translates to CASSLGQVLKRDTEAFF.

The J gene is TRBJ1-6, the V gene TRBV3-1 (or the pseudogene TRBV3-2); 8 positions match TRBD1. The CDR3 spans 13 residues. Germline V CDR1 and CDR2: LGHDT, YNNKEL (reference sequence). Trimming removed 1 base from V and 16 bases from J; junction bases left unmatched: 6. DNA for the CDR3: TGTGCCAGCAGCCAAGCGGGGACAGGAGGACTCCACTTT. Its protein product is CASSQAGTGGLHF.

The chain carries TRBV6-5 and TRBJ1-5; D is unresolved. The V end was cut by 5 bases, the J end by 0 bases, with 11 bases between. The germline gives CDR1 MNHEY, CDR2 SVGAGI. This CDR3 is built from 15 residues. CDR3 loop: CASSTGVTSNQPQHF. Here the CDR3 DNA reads TGTGCCAGCAGTACCGGGGTTACTAGCAATCAGCCCCAGCATTTT.

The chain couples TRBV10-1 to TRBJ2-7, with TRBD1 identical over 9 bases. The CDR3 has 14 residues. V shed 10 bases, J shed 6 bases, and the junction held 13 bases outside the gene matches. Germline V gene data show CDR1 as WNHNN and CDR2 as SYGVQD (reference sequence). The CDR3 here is CATGTGGGSGEQYF. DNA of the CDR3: TGCGCCACCGGAACAGGGGGCGGTTCGGGCGAGCAGTACTTC.

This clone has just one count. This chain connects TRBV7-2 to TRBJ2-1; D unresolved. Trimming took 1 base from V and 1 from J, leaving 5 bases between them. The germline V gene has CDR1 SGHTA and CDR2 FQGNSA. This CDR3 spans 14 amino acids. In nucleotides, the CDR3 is TGTGCCAGCAGCTTAGTTGTATCCTACAATGAGCAGTTCTTC. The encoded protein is CASSLVVSYNEQFF.

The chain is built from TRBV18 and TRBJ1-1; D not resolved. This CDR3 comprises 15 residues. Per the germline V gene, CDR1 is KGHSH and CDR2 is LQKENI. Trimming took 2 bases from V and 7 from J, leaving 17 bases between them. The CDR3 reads CASSPSQSRADEAFF. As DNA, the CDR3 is TGTGCCAGCTCACCAAGCCAAAGTCGCGCCGATGAAGCTTTCTTT.

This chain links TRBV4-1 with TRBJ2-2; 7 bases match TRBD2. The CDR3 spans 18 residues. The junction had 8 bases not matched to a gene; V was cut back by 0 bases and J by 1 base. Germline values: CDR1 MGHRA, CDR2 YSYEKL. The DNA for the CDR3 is TGCGCCAGCAGCCAAGAAGTGGTAATAGCGGGGAACACCGGGGAGCTGTTTTTT. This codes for CASSQEVVIAGNTGELFF.

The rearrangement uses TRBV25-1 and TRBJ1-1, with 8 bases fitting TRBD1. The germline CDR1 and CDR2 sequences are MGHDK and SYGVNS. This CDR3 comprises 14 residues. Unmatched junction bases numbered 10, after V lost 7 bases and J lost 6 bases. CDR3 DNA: TGTGCCAGCAAGATGGACAGGGCTACCGCTGAAGCTTTCTTT. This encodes CASKMDRATAEAFF. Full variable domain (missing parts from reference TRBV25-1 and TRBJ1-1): EADIYQTPRYLVIGTGKKITLECSQTMGHDKMYWYQQDPGMELHLIHYSYGVNSTEKGDLSSESTVSRIRTEHFPLTLESARPSHTSQYLCASKMDRATAEAFFGQGTRLTVV.

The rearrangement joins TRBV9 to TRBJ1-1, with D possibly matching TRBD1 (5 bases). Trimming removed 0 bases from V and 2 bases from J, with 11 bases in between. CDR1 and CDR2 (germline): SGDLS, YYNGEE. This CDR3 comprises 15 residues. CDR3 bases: TGTGCCAGCAGCGTAGACGGGGGAGCAAACACTGAAGCTTTCTTT. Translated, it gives CASSVDGGANTEAFF.